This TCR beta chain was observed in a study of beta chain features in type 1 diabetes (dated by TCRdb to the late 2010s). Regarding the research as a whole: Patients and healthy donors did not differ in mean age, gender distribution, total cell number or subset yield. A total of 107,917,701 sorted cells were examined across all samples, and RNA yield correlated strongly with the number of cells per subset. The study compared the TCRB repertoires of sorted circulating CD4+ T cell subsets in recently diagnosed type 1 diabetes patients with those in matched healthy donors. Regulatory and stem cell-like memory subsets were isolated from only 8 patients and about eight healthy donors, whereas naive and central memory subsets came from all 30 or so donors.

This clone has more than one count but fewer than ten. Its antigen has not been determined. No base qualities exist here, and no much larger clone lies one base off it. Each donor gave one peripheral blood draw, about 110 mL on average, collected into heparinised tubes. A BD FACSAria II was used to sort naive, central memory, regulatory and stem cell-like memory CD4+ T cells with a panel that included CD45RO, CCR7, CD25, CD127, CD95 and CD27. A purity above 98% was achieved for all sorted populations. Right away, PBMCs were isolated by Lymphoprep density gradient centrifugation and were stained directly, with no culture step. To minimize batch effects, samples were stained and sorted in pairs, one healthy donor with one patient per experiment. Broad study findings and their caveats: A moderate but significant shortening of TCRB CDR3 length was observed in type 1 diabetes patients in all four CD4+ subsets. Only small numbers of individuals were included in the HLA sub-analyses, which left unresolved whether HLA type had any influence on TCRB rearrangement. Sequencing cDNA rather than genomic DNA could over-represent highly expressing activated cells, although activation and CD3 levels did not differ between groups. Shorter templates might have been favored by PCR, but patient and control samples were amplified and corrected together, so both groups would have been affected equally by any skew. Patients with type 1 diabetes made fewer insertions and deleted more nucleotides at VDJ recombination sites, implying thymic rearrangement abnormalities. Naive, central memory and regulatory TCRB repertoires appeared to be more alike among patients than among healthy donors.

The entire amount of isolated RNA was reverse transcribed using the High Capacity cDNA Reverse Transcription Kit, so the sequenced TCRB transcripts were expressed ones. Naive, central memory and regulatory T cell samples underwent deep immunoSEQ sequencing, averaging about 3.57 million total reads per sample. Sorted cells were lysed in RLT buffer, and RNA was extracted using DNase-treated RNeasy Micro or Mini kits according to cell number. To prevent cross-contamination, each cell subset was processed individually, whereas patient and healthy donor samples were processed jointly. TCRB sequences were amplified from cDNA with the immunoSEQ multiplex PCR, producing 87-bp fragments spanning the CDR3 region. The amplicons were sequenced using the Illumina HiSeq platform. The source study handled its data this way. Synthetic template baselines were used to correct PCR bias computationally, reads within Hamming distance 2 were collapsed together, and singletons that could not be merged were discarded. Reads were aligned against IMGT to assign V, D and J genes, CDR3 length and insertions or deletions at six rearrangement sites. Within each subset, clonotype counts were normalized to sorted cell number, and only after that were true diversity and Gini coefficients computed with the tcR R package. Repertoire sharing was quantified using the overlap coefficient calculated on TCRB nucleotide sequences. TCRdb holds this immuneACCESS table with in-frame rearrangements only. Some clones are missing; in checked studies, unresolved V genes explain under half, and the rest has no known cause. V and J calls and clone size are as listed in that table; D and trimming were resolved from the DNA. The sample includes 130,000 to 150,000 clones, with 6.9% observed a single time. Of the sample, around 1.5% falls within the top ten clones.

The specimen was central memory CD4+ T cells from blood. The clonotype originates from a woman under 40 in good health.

Here the CDR3 is given as CASSLASQETQYF. The sequenced DNA is TGTGCCAGCAGCCTCGCCAGCCAAGAGACCCAGTACTTC. The chain joins TRBV7-2 to TRBJ2-5; the D gene assignment is ambiguous. CDR1 SGHTA and CDR2 FQGNSA are derived from the germline V gene. There are 13 amino acids in the CDR3, from cysteine to phenylalanine inclusive. Only the CDR3 part of the read is kept: 39 bases, read in frame from the first base. V is clipped by 5 bases and J by 1 base, and the sequence between their germline boundaries is 8 bases long.